Sequencing of this T cell receptor beta chain was carried out in a study of T-cell memory formation after mild COVID-19. As concerns this clonotype: The antigen remains unidentified.

This CDR3 has 15 residues. From germline, CDR1 is MNHEY and CDR2 SVGEGT. V lost 4 bases and J 5 bases, leaving 14 bases between the germline ends. General study points: Pre-infection memory harbored some responding clones, suggesting cross-reactive memory joined. While clones contracting from day 15 to 85 were balanced between CD4 and CD8, later expanders leaned CD4+.

One entry per CDR3 protein results from TCRdb running MiXCR on the 5' RACE reads. The sample contains around 340,000 distinct CDR3 sequences, approximately 21% of which appear only once. This chain links TRBV6-2 or TRBV6-3 with TRBJ2-2; D gene unclear. The source material was PBMCs or a T cell subset sorted from them (not recorded which). This clonotype was obtained from an adult woman who had mild COVID-19 (a few samples of this study predate the infection). Cell type and time point are not known. CDR3 amino acids: CASSSGYGRTGELFF. CDR3 nucleotides: TGTGCCAGCAGTTCCGGCTACGGACGTACCGGGGAGCTGTTTTTT.